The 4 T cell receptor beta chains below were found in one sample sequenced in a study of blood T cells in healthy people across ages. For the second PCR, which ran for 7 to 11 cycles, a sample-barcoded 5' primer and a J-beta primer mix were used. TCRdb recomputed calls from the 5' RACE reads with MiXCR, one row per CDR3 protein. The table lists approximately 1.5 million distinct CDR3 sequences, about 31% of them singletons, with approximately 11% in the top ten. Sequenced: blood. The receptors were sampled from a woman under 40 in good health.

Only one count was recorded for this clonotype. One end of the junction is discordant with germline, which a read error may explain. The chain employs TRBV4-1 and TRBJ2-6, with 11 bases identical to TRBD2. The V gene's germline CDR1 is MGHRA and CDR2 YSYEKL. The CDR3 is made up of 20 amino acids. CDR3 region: CACSQIAGGPPGSGANVLTF. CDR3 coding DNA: TGCGCCTGCAGCCAAATAGCGGGGGGGCCACCGGGTTCTGGGGCCAACGTCCTGACTTTC.

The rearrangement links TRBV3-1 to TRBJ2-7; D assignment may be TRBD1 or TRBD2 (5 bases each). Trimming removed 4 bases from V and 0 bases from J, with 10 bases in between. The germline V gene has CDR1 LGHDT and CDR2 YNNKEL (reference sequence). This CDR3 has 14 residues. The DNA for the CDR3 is TGTGCCAGCAGCCGGGACCTCACCTCCTACGAGCAGTACTTC. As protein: CASSRDLTSYEQYF.

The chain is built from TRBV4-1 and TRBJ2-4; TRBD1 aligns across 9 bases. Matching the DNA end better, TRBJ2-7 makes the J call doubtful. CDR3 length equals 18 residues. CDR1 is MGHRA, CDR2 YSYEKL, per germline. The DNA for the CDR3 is TGCGCCAGCAGCCTACACCCTAGCATAGGACAGGGGTACGGCGAGCAGTACTTC. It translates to CASSLHPSIGQGYGEQYF.

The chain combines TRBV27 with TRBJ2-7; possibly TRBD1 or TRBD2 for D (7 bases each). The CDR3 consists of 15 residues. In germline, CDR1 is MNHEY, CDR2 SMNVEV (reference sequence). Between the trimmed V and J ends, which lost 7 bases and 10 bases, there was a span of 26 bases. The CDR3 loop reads CASNDRAAIRGAQYF. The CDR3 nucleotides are TGTGCCAGCAACGACAGGGCGGCAATTCGGGGGGCCCAGTACTTC.